The subject of this entry is one T cell receptor (beta chain). The record originates from a study of blood T cell repertoires in COVID-19. Study-level background: The United States, Italy and Spain provided the acute and convalescent COVID-19 samples. In each case, the material was cDNA or gDNA derived from T cells, B-cell-depleted T cells, or PBMCs.

In the original workflow: Amplification of reference gene primers was used by the study to estimate nucleated cell counts. The method was immunoSEQ multiplex PCR; TCRdb's version includes in-frame clones alone and lacks a portion of them. That table gives V, J and clone size, and the DNA gave D and trimming. The sample lists about 98,000 clones, roughly 80% occurring once. CDR3 length: 12 amino acids. Germline V gene lookup returns CDR1 SGHNT and CDR2 YYREEE (reference sequence). The J segment lost 5 bases and the V segment lost 10 bases, leaving 4 bases of the junction unmatched. The sequence was obtained from a man aged 60 to 69 with active or convalescent COVID-19. The chain couples TRBV5-4 to TRBJ1-4; 8 nucleotides align to TRBD1. The sample comprised peripheral blood. The CDR3 sequence is CAWTGTNEKLFF. The CDR3 region has the DNA TGTGCCTGGACAGGGACCAATGAAAAACTGTTTTTT. The full variable domain, rest sourced from reference TRBV5-4 and TRBJ1-4, is ETGVTQSPTHLIKTRGQQVTLRCSSQSGHNTVSWYQQALGQGPQFIFQYYREEENGRGNFPPRFSGLQFPNYSSELNVNALELDDSALYLCAWTGTNEKLFFGSGTQLSVL.